Listed here is a single T cell receptor beta chain. Antigen: not known. The CDR3 contains 14 residues. This sample is part of a study of cytomegalovirus exposure and HLA in healthy donors. Study-wide points: Researchers reported that three CMV-associated chains were confirmed in vitro as CMV antigen-specific. The listing of 150 to 200 TCR beta chains classed them as cytomegalovirus-associated.

Sequencing was performed with immunoSEQ multiplex PCR; in TCRdb, only in-frame clones are kept and a portion is missing. This table has about 130,000 clones, 85% to 90% appearing once. The sequenced sample consisted of PBMCs. The receptor was derived from a woman aged 30 to 39 in good health and CMV-seropositive. The chain uses TRBV21-1 and TRBJ2-5; the table's D call, TRBD2, has no DNA check behind it. TRBV21-1 is designated a pseudogene. CDR3 amino acids: CASSNPLARETQYF. The CDR3, as DNA: TGTGCCAGCAGCAACCCCCTAGCCCGAGAGACCCAGTACTTC.